This TCR beta chain was sequenced in a study of cytomegalovirus exposure and HLA in healthy donors. Here immunoSEQ multiplex PCR was the method, and the copy in TCRdb shows in-frame clones only, minus some. Here the sample spans about 160,000 clones, approximately 86% being singletons. This CDR3 has 15 amino acids. With 5 bases removed from V and 4 bases from J, the gap between germline ends came to 17 bases. Per germline, CDR1 MNHEY and CDR2 SMNVEV (reference sequence). Regarding the study as a whole: Reports credit the classifier with highly specific, highly sensitive diagnosis of cytomegalovirus status.

In the case of this clone: The antigen remains unidentified.

The material sequenced was PBMCs. This receptor was taken from a man aged 30 to 45 in good health and CMV-seropositive. J is TRBJ1-1 and V is TRBV27; D not certain. CDR3 in amino acids: CASSPFGVVGTEAFF. Written as DNA, the CDR3 is TGTGCCAGCAGTCCCTTTGGAGTTGTGGGCACTGAAGCTTTCTTT.